A selection of T cell receptor beta chains follows, all from one sample in a study of multiple sclerosis patients with progressive multifocal leukoencephalopathy. Only in-frame clones appear in the TCRdb table, and some are missing; sequencing was by immunoSEQ multiplex PCR. Seen here are more than 30,000 clones, approximately 90% observed once, and the top ten hold over 1.3%. Specimen: PBMCs. The receptors originated from a human donor with multiple sclerosis. Each CDR3 is given with its conserved first and last residue. The D gene is left open where the match is weak. The listing skips clone size in some rows; elsewhere it reads once, few, many or a size class.

D: TRBD2
V: TRBV7-6
size: -
J: TRBJ2-1
DNA: TGTGCCAGCAGCTTAGGTACTAGCGGGACGTCGGGCGAGCAGTTCTTC
CDR3: CASSLGTSGTSGEQFF

D: TRBD1
V: TRBV25-1
size: -
J: TRBJ1-2
DNA: TGTGCCAGCACCCCGGACAGGGGCGAAAACTATGGCTACACCTTC
CDR3: CASTPDRGENYGYTF

D: TRBD2
V: TRBV28
size: -
J: TRBJ2-3
DNA: TGTGCCAGCAGTTTCAGGACTAGCGGGGTGGGCACAGATACGCAGTATTTT
CDR3: CASSFRTSGVGTDTQYF

D: TRBD1
V: TRBV6-6
size: -
J: TRBJ2-3
DNA: TGTGCCAGCAGTTACCTGACAGGGACAGATACGCAGTATTTT
CDR3: CASSYLTGTDTQYF

D: -
V: TRBV6-6
size: -
J: TRBJ1-1
DNA: TGTGCCAGCAGTTACTCCAGGGGATCCACTGAAGCTTTCTTT
CDR3: CASSYSRGSTEAFF

D: -
V: TRBV7-2
size: -
J: TRBJ1-1
DNA: TGTGCCAGCAGCTTATTGGGGGGCTTGGGCACTGAAGCTTTCTTT
CDR3: CASSLLGGLGTEAFF

D: -
V: TRBV7-8
size: once
J: TRBJ1-3
DNA: TGTGCCAGCAGCTCCCCCGAGGGTTTCGGAAACACCATATATTTT
CDR3: CASSSPEGFGNTIYF

D: TRBD2
V: TRBV29-1
size: -
J: TRBJ2-2
DNA: TGCAGCGCCGGGCTGGGGGGGGGTAACACCGGGGAGCTGTTTTTT
CDR3: CSAGLGGGNTGELFF

D: TRBD2
V: TRBV5-1
size: -
J: TRBJ2-1
DNA: TGCGCCAGCAGCTGGGGAGGGCCTAGTGAGCAGTTCTTC
CDR3: CASSWGGPSEQFF

D: TRBD1
V: TRBV27
size: -
J: TRBJ1-1
DNA: TGTGCCAGCAGGGAGACAGGGATGAACACTGAAGCTTTCTTT
CDR3: CASRETGMNTEAFF

D: -
V: TRBV12-5
size: -
J: TRBJ2-2
DNA: TGTGCTAGTGCAAAAAATCGGGAGAACACCGGGGAGCTGTTTTTT
CDR3: CASAKNRENTGELFF

D: -
V: TRBV6-4
size: -
J: TRBJ1-1
DNA: TGTGCCAGCAGTCCCGACGGGGGGCGTTGGGCCACTGAAGCTTTCTTT
CDR3: CASSPDGGRWATEAFF

D: -
V: TRBV19
size: -
J: TRBJ1-5
DNA: TGTGCCAGTAGTATAGTTTCAGGGGGCAATCAGCCCCAGCATTTT
CDR3: CASSIVSGGNQPQHF

D: TRBD1
V: TRBV11-2
size: -
J: TRBJ1-2
DNA: TGTGCCAGCAGCGGACCGGGACAGGGGTTCCGGGGCTACACCTTC
CDR3: CASSGPGQGFRGYTF

D: -
V: TRBV4-3
size: -
J: TRBJ2-1
DNA: TGCGCCAGCAGCCTCCGGAGGGCCGCCTACAATGAGCAGTTCTTC
CDR3: CASSLRRAAYNEQFF

D: -
V: TRBV29-1
size: -
J: TRBJ1-4
DNA: TGCAGCGTGGGGGGAAATGAAAAACTGTTTTTT
CDR3: CSVGGNEKLFF

D: TRBD1
V: TRBV19
size: -
J: TRBJ2-7
DNA: TGTGCCAGTAGTATAGACCCAGGGGGCGCAAGGAGGTGGAGAGGATACGAGCAGTACTTC
CDR3: CASSIDPGGARRWRGYEQYF

D: TRBD1
V: TRBV5-8
size: -
J: TRBJ2-7
DNA: TGTGCCAGCAGACCCGGGACAGGGTCGTGGCAGTACTTC
CDR3: CASRPGTGSWQYF

D: -
V: TRBV27
size: few
J: TRBJ1-1
DNA: TGTGCCAGCAGTCCAATCTCCGACACTGAAGCTTTCTTT
CDR3: CASSPISDTEAFF

D: -
V: TRBV7-8
size: once
J: TRBJ2-5
DNA: TGTGCCAGCAGGTTTGGACACCTCCAGTACTTC
CDR3: CASRFGHLQYF

D: -
V: TRBV27
size: once
J: TRBJ1-1
DNA: TGTGCCAGCAGTCCTAGACAGATGAACACTGAAGCTTTCTTT
CDR3: CASSPRQMNTEAFF

D: -
V: TRBV9
size: -
J: TRBJ2-2
DNA: TGTGCCAGCAGCGTGGGACGGTTGAACACCGGGGAGCTGTTTTTT
CDR3: CASSVGRLNTGELFF

D: TRBD2
V: TRBV6-1
size: -
J: TRBJ2-1
DNA: TGTGCCAGCAGTGGGGGAGGCGGGAGGCCCTCCTACAATGAGCAGTTCTTC
CDR3: CASSGGGGRPSYNEQFF

D: TRBD1
V: TRBV30
size: -
J: TRBJ2-7
DNA: TGTGCCTGGAGTATAGGACAGGCCCGAAACTACGAGCAGTACTTC
CDR3: CAWSIGQARNYEQYF

D: TRBD2
V: TRBV2
size: -
J: TRBJ2-5
DNA: TGTGCCATCGGGCGGGAGGTCCAAGAGACCCAGTACTTC
CDR3: CAIGREVQETQYF

D: -
V: TRBV10-3
size: -
J: TRBJ2-5
DNA: TGTGCCATCAGTGAGTCCCTTGTATCCCCGCAGTACTTC
CDR3: CAISESLVSPQYF

D: -
V: TRBV18
size: -
J: TRBJ1-1
DNA: TGTGCCAGCTCCGATGTGCGGACACCGAACACTGAAGCTTTCTTT
CDR3: CASSDVRTPNTEAFF

D: TRBD1
V: TRBV28
size: -
J: TRBJ1-1
DNA: TGTGCCAGCAGTAAGCTGCCACAGGGGAATATGAACACTGAAGCTTTCTTT
CDR3: CASSKLPQGNMNTEAFF

D: -
V: TRBV28
size: -
J: TRBJ1-2
DNA: TGTGCCAGCAGCCGCCGCCCGGTCGGGGTTTATGGCTACACCTTC
CDR3: CASSRRPVGVYGYTF

D: -
V: TRBV6-1
size: few
J: TRBJ1-1
DNA: TGTGCCAGCAGTGAAGTTTACGGTCAGCTGACAGCAGAAGCTTTCTTT
CDR3: CASSEVYGQLTAEAFF

D: -
V: TRBV6-5
size: -
J: TRBJ1-4
DNA: TGTGCCAGCAGTTACACAACGGTTGCAACTAATGAAAAACTGTTTTTT
CDR3: CASSYTTVATNEKLFF

D: -
V: TRBV12-5
size: -
J: TRBJ2-1
DNA: TGTGCTAGTGAAAGCGAACCCTACAATGAGCAGTTCTTC
CDR3: CASESEPYNEQFF

D: -
V: TRBV4-2
size: -
J: TRBJ2-2
DNA: TGTGCCAGCGGGGGTGGGGGTTCCCCCGGGGAGCTGTTTTTT
CDR3: CASGGGGSPGELFF

D: TRBD2
V: TRBV10-3
size: -
J: TRBJ2-3
DNA: TGTGCCATCAGTGATGCGGGAGGGGAGGTAGATACGCAGTATTTT
CDR3: CAISDAGGEVDTQYF

D: -
V: TRBV7-3
size: -
J: TRBJ2-5
DNA: TGTGCCAGCAGCCGGGACCGCGGGCGGCAGTACTTC
CDR3: CASSRDRGRQYF

D: -
V: TRBV6-1
size: -
J: TRBJ1-2
DNA: TGTGCCAGCAGTGAAGTGGGGGGCGGCTACACCTTC
CDR3: CASSEVGGGYTF

D: -
V: TRBV28
size: -
J: TRBJ2-7
DNA: TGTGCCAGCACCGAACTACAGGGCTACGAGCAGTACTTC
CDR3: CASTELQGYEQYF

D: -
V: TRBV9
size: -
J: TRBJ2-1
DNA: TGTGCCAGCAGCTCCCAAGGGTCAGGGCACGGGTACAATGAGCAGTTCTTC
CDR3: CASSSQGSGHGYNEQFF

D: -
V: TRBV21-1
size: -
J: TRBJ1-5
DNA: TGTGCCAGCCCCTGCGGGAGGCCCCAGCATTTT
CDR3: CASPCGRPQHF

D: TRBD2
V: TRBV29-1
size: -
J: TRBJ2-1
DNA: TGCAGCGTTGGCGGGAGTGGCAGAAATGAGCAGTTCTTC
CDR3: CSVGGSGRNEQFF

D: -
V: TRBV7-6
size: -
J: TRBJ2-2
DNA: TGTGCCAGCAGCCTGCGGGTGACCGGGGAGCTGTTTTTT
CDR3: CASSLRVTGELFF